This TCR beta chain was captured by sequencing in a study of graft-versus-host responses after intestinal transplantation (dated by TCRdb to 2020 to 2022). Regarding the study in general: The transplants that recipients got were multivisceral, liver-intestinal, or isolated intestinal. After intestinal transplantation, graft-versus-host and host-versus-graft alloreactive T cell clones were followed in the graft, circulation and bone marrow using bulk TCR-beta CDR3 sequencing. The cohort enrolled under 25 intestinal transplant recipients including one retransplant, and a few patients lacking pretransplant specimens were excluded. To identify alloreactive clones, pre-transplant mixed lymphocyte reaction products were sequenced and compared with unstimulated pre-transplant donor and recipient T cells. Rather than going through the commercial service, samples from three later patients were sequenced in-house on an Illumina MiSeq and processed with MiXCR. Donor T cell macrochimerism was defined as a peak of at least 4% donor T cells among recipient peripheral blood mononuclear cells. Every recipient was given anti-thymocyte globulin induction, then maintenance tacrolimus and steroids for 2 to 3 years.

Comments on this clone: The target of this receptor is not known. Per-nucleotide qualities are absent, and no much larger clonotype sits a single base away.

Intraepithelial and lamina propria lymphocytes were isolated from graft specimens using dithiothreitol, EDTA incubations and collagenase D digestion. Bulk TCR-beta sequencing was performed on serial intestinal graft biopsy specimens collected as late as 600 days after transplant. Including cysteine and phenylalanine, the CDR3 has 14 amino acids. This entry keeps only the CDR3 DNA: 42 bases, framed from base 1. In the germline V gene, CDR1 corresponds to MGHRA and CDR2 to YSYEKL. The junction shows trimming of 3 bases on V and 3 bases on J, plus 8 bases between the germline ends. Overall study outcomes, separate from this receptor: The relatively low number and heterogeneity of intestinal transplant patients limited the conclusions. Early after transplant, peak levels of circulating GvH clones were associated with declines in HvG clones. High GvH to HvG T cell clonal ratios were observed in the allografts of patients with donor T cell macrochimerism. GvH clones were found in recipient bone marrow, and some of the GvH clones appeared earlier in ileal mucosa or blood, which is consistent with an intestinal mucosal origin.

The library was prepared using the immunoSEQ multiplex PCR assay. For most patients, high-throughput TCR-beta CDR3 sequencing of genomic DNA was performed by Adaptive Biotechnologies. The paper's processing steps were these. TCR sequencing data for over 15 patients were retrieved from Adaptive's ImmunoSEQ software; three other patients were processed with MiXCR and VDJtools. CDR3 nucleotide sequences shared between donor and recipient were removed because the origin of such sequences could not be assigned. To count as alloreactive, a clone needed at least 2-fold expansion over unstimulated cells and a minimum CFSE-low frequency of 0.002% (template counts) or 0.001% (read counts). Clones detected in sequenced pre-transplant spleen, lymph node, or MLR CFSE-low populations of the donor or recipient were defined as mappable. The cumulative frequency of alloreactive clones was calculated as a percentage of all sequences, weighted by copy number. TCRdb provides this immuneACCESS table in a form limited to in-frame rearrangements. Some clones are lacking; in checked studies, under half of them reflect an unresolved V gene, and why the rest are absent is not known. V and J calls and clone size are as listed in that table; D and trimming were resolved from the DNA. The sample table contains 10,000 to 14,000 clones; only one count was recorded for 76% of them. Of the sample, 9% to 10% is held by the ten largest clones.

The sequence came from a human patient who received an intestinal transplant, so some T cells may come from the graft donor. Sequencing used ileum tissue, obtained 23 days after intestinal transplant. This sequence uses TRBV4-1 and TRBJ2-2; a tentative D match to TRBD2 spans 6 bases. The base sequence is TGCGCCAGCAGCCACGGGGAGGACACCGGGGAGCTGTTTTTT. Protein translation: CASSHGEDTGELFF.